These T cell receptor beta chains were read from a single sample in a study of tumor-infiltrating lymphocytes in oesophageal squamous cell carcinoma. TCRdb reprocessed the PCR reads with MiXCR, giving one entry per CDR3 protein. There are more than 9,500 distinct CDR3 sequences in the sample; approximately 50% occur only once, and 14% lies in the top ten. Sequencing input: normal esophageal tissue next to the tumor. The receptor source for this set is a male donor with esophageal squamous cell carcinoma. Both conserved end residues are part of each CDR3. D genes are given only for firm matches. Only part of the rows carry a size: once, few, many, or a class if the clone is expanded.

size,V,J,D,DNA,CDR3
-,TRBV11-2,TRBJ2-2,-,TGTGCCAGCAGCTTAGAAATTAACACCGGGGAGCTGTTTTTT,CASSLEINTGELFF
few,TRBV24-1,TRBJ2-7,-,TGTGCCACCAGTGAGGGGACACCGAAGAAGCAGTACTTC,CATSEGTPKKQYF
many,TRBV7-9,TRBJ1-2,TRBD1,TGTGCCAGCAGCTTAGGACAGGGGGCGGGAGGCTACACCTTC,CASSLGQGAGGYTF
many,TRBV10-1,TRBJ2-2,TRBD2,TGCGCCAGCAGTGAAGGTGGCGCGGGGGTCGCCGGGGAGCTGTTTTTT,CASSEGGAGVAGELFF
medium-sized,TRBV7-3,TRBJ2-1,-,TGTGCCAGCAGCCCCCGACTAGGGAGTCTCTACAATGAGCAGTTCTTC,CASSPRLGSLYNEQFF
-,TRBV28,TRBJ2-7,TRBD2,TGTGCCAGCAACCGACTAGCGGGCTACGAGCAGTACTTC,CASNRLAGYEQYF
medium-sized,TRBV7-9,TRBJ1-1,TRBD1,TGTGCCAGCAGCCCCCTGACAGGGGGCACTGAAGCTTTCTTT,CASSPLTGGTEAFF
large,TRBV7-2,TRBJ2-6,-,TGTGCCAGCAGCCGATACGGTGGGGCTGGGGCCAACGTCCTGACTTTC,CASSRYGGAGANVLTF
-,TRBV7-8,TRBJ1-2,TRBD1,TGTGCCAGCAGCCCCCGGGACAGTCCTGGTAGTGGCTACACCTTC,CASSPRDSPGSGYTF
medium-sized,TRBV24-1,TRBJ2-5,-,TGTGCCACCAGTGATTTGGGGCAGGGCTGGGAGACCCAGTACTTC,CATSDLGQGWETQYF
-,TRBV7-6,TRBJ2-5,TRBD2,TGTGCCAGCAGCTTACGGTTCGCTAGCGGGGGGGATCGTAAAGAGACCCAGTACTTC,CASSLRFASGGDRKETQYF
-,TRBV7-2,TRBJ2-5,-,TGTGCCAGCAGCTTGTCGGGGGTGACCCGGCAGACCCAGTACTTC,CASSLSGVTRQTQYF
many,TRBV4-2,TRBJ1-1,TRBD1,TGTGCCAGCAGCCAAACAGGGGGCGTCGGCACTGAAGCTTTCTTT,CASSQTGGVGTEAFF
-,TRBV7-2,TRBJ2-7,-,TGTGCCAGCAGCGATTATACCTACGAGCAGTACTTC,CASSDYTYEQYF
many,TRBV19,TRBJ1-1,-,TGTGCCGCGGACCGGGGGCTAGGCACTGAAGCTTTCTTT,CAADRGLGTEAFF
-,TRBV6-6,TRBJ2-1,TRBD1,TGTGCCAGCAGTTATGGAACAGGGGGTTTTTGGGGGGCGGGGAATGAGCAGTTCTTC,CASSYGTGGFWGAGNEQFF
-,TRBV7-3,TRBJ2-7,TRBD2,TGTGCCAGCAGCTTAGCGACTAGCGGGAGTAGGGGCTTCTTC,CASSLATSGSRGFF
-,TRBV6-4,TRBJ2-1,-,TGTGCCAGCAGTGACACAGGGCTAGGGGAGCAGTTCTTC,CASSDTGLGEQFF
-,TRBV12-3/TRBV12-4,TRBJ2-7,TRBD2,TGTGCCAGCAGTTTAGCTGCGGGAGGGACCTACGAGCAGTACTTC,CASSLAAGGTYEQYF
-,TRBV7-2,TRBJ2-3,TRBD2,TGTGCCAGCAGCTTGAGCGGGACCCCGCAGTATTTT,CASSLSGTPQYF
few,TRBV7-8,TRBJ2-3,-,TGTGCCAGCAGCTTGGGGGAAGGGATCGGGTTTACGCAGTATTTT,CASSLGEGIGFTQYF
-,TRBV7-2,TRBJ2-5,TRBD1,TGTGCCAGCAGCGCCTACAGGGGGCGCGGTCTAGAGACCCAGTACTTC,CASSAYRGRGLETQYF
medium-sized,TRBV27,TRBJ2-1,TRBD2,TGTGCCAGCAGTTCGGGACTAGCCCCCTACAATGAGCAGTTCTTC,CASSSGLAPYNEQFF
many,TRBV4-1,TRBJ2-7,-,TGCGCCAGCAGCCAAGAGACTCTCATTTACGAGCAGTACTTC,CASSQETLIYEQYF
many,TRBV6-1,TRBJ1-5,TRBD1,TGTGCCAGCAGTGTCCGGGACAGTAATCAGCCCCAGCATTTT,CASSVRDSNQPQHF
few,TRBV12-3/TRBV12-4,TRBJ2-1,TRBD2,TGTGCCAGCAGAGAGAGCGGGAGGGACAATGAGCAGTTCTTC,CASRESGRDNEQFF
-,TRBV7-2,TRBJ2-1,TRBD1,TGTGCCAGCAGCTTTACCGGGACAGGGGAAGTGGGGTACAATGAGCAGTTCTTC,CASSFTGTGEVGYNEQFF
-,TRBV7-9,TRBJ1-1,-,TGTGCCAGCAGCTTAGGGGGCAGGGCTGAAGCTTTCTTT,CASSLGGRAEAFF
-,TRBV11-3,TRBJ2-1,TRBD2,TGTGCCAGCAGCCCTTATAGCGGGGGGGCCTACAATGAGCAGTTCTTC,CASSPYSGGAYNEQFF
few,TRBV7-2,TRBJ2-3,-,TGTGCCAGCAGCTTAGCCGGATCAGTCACAGATACGCAGTATTTT,CASSLAGSVTDTQYF
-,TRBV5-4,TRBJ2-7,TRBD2,TGTGCCAGCAGCTTGGGTCTGGGACTAGCGGGAGACGAGCAGTACTTC,CASSLGLGLAGDEQYF
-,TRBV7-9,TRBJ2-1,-,TGTGCCAGCAGCCCTACTGTACCCTCCTACAATGAGCAGTTCTTC,CASSPTVPSYNEQFF
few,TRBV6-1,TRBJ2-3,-,TGTGCCAGCAGCACGACGGGTCGGAGATTGGCTACGCAGTATTTT,CASSTTGRRLATQYF
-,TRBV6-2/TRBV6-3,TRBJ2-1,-,TGTGCCAGCAGTTACCCGGGACGCTCCTACAATGAGCAGTTCTTC,CASSYPGRSYNEQFF
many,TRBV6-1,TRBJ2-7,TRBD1,TGTGCCAGTATGGGACAGGGGGTCTCCTACGAGCAGTACTTC,CASMGQGVSYEQYF
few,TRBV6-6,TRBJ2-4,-,TGTGCCAGCAGTTACGGGGGAGCCAAAAACATTCAGTACTTC,CASSYGGAKNIQYF
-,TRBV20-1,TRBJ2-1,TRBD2,TGCAGTGCTCGACTAGCGGGGGGTATCAATGAGCAGTTCTTC,CSARLAGGINEQFF
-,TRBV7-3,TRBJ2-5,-,TGTGCCAGCAGCTTAGGACGCGGACAAGAGACCCAGTACTTC,CASSLGRGQETQYF
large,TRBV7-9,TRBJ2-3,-,TGTGCCAGCAGCAAATACATAGAGACAGATACGCAGTATTTT,CASSKYIETDTQYF
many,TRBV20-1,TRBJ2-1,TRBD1,TGCAGTGCTAGGACCCCTCCGATCACAGGGGGTCATGAGCAGTTCTTC,CSARTPPITGGHEQFF
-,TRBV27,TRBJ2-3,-,TGTGCCAGCAATATCCGCGGGGAGCAGTATTTT,CASNIRGEQYF
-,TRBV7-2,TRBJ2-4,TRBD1,TGTGCCAGCAGCTTAGGAAGGGACAGAAAACAGTACTTC,CASSLGRDRKQYF
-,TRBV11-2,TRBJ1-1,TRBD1,TGTGCCAGCAGCCTAGACAGGGAGGGCCCTGAAGCTTTCTTT,CASSLDREGPEAFF
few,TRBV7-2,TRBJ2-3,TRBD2,TGTGCCAGCAGCTTATGGGCTAGCGGGAGTTCAGATACGCAGTATTTT,CASSLWASGSSDTQYF
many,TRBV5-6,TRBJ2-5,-,TGTGCCAGCAGCTCAGGGACGGGGGTACGAGAGACCCAGTACTTC,CASSSGTGVRETQYF